One T cell receptor beta chain is described in this entry. What it binds is not known. The TCR library protocol was used to attach unique molecular identifiers. These identifiers were attached to individual cDNA molecules. TCRdb reanalysed the 5' RACE reads using MiXCR and keeps one entry per CDR3 protein. The sample contains about 83,000 distinct CDR3 sequences, 12% of which appear only once. This entry belongs to a study of early T cells in non-severe SARS-CoV-2 infection. Study-level results: Clonotype matching in VDJdb favored anti-spike CD8 responses and did not capture private and CD4 specificities.

This TCR came from an adult who was a healthcare worker with PCR-confirmed SARS-CoV-2 infection or an uninfected control (not recorded which). The sequenced material came from whole blood.

This CDR3 reads CASTLVQCEKLFF. DNA of the CDR3: TGTGCCAGCACCTTGGTCCAGTGTGAAAAACTGTTTTTT. The chain joins TRBV6-2 or TRBV6-3 to TRBJ1-4; D is unclear. The CDR3 is made up of 13 amino acids. Germline loops: CDR1 MNHEY, CDR2 SVGEGT. The V gene lost 7 bases and the J gene lost 7 bases, with 13 bases spanning the gap.